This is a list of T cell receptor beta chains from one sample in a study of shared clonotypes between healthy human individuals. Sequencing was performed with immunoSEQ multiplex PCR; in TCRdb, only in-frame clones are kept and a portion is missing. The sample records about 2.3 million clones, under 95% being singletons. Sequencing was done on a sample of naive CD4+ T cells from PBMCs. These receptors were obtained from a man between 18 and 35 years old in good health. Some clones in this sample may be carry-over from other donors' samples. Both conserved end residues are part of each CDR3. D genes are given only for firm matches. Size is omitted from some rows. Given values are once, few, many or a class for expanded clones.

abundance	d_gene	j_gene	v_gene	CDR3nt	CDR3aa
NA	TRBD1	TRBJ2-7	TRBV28	TGTGCCAGCAGTTTCACCGGACAGGGGGCCTACGAGCAGTACTTC	CASSFTGQGAYEQYF
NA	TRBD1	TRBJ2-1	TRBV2	TGTGCCAGCAGTGAGACCGGACAGGGGCGATACAATGAGCAGTTCTTC	CASSETGQGRYNEQFF
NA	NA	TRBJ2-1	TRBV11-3	TGTGCCAGCAGCCAGGGGGGCGAGGACGATGAGCAGTTCTTC	CASSQGGEDDEQFF
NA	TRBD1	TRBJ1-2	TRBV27	TGTGCCAGCAGTACCGGGACAGGGGCGAACTATGGCTACACCTTC	CASSTGTGANYGYTF
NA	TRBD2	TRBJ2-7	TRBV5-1	TGCGCCAGCAGCACGACTAGCGGGAGTTACGAGCAGTACTTC	CASSTTSGSYEQYF
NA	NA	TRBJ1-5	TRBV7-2	TGTGCCAGCAGCCTCTCCAGGGGCGTCAATCAGCCCCAGCATTTT	CASSLSRGVNQPQHF
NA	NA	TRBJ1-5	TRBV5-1	TGCGCCAGCAGCTTGGCGACAGATCAGCCCCAGCATTTT	CASSLATDQPQHF
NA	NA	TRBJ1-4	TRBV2	TGTGCCAGCAGTGGGTTCGAGGGGAAATATCAGAAACTGTTTTTT	CASSGFEGKYQKLFF
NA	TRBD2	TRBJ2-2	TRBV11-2	TGTGCCAGCAGCTTTCATAGCGGGAGCGGGACCGGGGAGCTGTTTTTT	CASSFHSGSGTGELFF
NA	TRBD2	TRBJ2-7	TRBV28	TGTGCCAGTAGACTAGCGGGAGTTTACGAGCAGTACTTC	CASRLAGVYEQYF
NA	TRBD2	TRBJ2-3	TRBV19	TGTGCCACCGGGACTAGCGGGAAGGATACGCAGTATTTT	CATGTSGKDTQYF
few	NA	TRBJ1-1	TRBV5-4	TGTGCCAGCAGCTTGGCTGAGAACACTGAAGCTTTCTTT	CASSLAENTEAFF
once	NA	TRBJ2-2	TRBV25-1	TGTGCCAGCAGTGACACCAGGGGAAGTTCTAACACCGGGGAGCTGTTTTTT	CASSDTRGSSNTGELFF
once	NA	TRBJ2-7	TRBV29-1	TGCAGCGTTGAAGATAGTGTCGCGGCCGAGCAGTACTTC	CSVEDSVAAEQYF
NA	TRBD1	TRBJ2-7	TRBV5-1	TGCGCCAGCAGCCAACTCCCGGGGCAGGGGGCGAGCGAGCAGTACTTC	CASSQLPGQGASEQYF
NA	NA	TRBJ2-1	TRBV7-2	TGTGCCAGCAGCCAACAGGGAGGTCATGAGCAGTTCTTC	CASSQQGGHEQFF
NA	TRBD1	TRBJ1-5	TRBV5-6	TGTGCCAGCAGCTGGGGGACAGGGGGCTCCAAAAGTCCTCCCCAGCATTTT	CASSWGTGGSKSPPQHF
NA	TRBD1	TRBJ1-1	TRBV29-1	TGCAGCGTGAGGACAGGGACAGGCACTGAAGCTTTCTTT	CSVRTGTGTEAFF
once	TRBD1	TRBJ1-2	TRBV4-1	TGCGCCAGCAGCCAAAACAGGGGAGGTAACTATGGCTACACCTTC	CASSQNRGGNYGYTF
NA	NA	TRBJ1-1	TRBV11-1	TGTGCCAGCAGCTTTAGTAGGGGGTTGAACACTGAAGCTTTCTTT	CASSFSRGLNTEAFF
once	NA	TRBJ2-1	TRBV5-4	TGTGCCAGCAGCCCCCAGGGTTTAGCTGGCTTCGATGAGCAGTTCTTC	CASSPQGLAGFDEQFF
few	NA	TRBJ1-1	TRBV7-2	TGTGCCGGCAGCCAGGAGGGAATGAACACTGAAGCTTTCTTT	CAGSQEGMNTEAFF
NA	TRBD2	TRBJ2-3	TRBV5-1	TGCGCCAGCAGCCCCGGGGGGGTCCGAGGAGATACGCAGTATTTT	CASSPGGVRGDTQYF
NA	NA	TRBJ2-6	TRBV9	TGTGCCAGCAACATTACAGACTCTGGGGCCAACGTCCTGACTTTC	CASNITDSGANVLTF
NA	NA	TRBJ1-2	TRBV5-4	TGTGCCAGCAGCCTGATAGGGTACTATGGCTACACCTTC	CASSLIGYYGYTF
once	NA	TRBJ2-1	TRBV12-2	TGTGCAAGTCGCTTAGTCTGGGGGAGGGCCGGGAATGAGCAGTTCTTC	CASRLVWGRAGNEQFF
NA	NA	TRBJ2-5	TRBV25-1	TGTGCCAGCAGCGAAAGGGGGACTCTTAAAGAGACCCAGTACTTC	CASSERGTLKETQYF
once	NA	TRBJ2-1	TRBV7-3	TGTGCCAGCAGCTTACTGGGACCGACTATCAACAATGAGCAGTTCTTC	CASSLLGPTINNEQFF
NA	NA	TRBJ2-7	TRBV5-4	TGTGCCAGCAGCCCACAGGGATCCTACGAGCAGTACTTC	CASSPQGSYEQYF
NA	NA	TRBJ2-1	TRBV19	TGTGCCAGTAGTGAGCGAGCGAGCTCCTACAATGAGCAGTTCTTC	CASSERASSYNEQFF
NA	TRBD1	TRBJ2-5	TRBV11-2	TGTGCCAGCAGCTTCAGGGGGCTCCGGGGGGAGACCCAGTACTTC	CASSFRGLRGETQYF
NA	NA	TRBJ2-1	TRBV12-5	TGTGCTAGTGGTTTGGCCCACTACAATGAGCAGTTCTTC	CASGLAHYNEQFF
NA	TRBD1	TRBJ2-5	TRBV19	TGTGCCAGTAGTCTCCTCGGGGACAGCGTCCAGGAAGAGACCCAGTACTTC	CASSLLGDSVQEETQYF